This TCR beta chain was sequenced in a study of T cell responses to AZD1222 COVID-19 vaccine (dated by TCRdb to 2020 to 2023). Turning to the overall study: A total of about 240 trial participants underwent TCR sequencing, of whom around 200 received two doses of AZD1222 and about 25 received two doses of the MenACWY control vaccine. Trial participants were enrolled into age subgroups of 18-55, 56-69 and 70-plus years, which contained 148, 28 and 57 TCR-sequenced participants, respectively. Results the study describes overall, beyond this receptor: Epitopes outside the regions mutated in the B.1.351 and B.1.1.7 variants were reportedly recognized by nearly half of the unique spike-specific TCRs. Most participants were white British and females outnumbered males, and the authors suggested that clonal diversity may have been underestimated. After two AZD1222 doses, both the breadth and the depth of spike-specific TCRs were significantly higher than at day 0 and than in MenACWY recipients. In the small 56-69-year group, the increase in depth fell short of significance, most likely because of low power. Vaccine-associated CD4 TCRs spanned the whole spike protein, with dominant responses in regions 160-218 and 743-854. No day 14 peak-response samples were available, so repertoires were characterized only after the peak T cell response. Conclusions about previously exposed vaccinees are limited, since just five to seven AZD1222 recipients were seropositive for SARS-CoV-2 at baseline.

The CDR3 regions of human TCRbeta chains were subjected to immunosequencing. Concerning the study's data processing: Repertoire TCRs were matched against a reference library of SARS-CoV-2-specific TCRs generated with the MIRA antigen-specificity platform. Breadth meant the fraction of unique TCRs that were SARS-CoV-2-associated, whereas depth meant the fraction of total T cells that were SARS-CoV-2-associated. Each spike-specific TCR was assigned to its reactive spike region and to a CD4 or CD8 class using the MIRA data. Log10-transformed breadth and depth values were compared by one-way ANOVA with Sidak's multiple comparisons tests. The table comes from immuneACCESS by way of TCRdb, which keeps in-frame sequences with V and J called. Part of the clones is missing from these tables; in studies checked, under half for an unresolved V gene and the rest for unknown reasons. V and J calls plus clone size are reproduced from that table; the DNA served to infer D and trimming. The sample contains 100,000 to 150,000 clones, around 89% of them found a single time. The top ten clonotypes cover roughly 10% of the sample.

The germline V gene specifies MNHEY as CDR1 and SVGAGI as CDR2. V is shortened by 7 bases, J by 0 bases, and the region joining them spans 12 bases. Measured from the cysteine to the phenylalanine, the CDR3 is 14 residues long. The read is trimmed to its CDR3 DNA, 42 bases read in frame from base 1. On this clone: It lacks a known antigen. Per-base quality was not reported, and no clone a single base away is much larger than it.

The time point label for this specimen denotes: baseline before first vaccination. Taken with the paper, the label for treatment or condition translates to: meningococcal conjugate vaccine given as trial control. Vaccinee samples came from UK trials COV001 and COV002, including a single-blind randomized controlled phase 2/3 trial of AZD1222 (ChAdOx1 nCoV-19) in healthy adults. Trial participant PBMC samples were collected at day 0 and day 28 after the second dose for TCRbeta chain sequencing. Sequenced material: peripheral blood, taken on day 0 of MenACWY control vaccination. This chain joins TRBV6-5 to TRBJ1-2, and perhaps TRBD1 as D gene, on 5 matching bases. The sequence derives from an adult in good health. For the CDR3, the sequence is CASKRQSSNYGYTF. At the DNA level, the sequence is TGTGCCAGCAAACGACAGAGCTCTAACTATGGCTACACCTTC.